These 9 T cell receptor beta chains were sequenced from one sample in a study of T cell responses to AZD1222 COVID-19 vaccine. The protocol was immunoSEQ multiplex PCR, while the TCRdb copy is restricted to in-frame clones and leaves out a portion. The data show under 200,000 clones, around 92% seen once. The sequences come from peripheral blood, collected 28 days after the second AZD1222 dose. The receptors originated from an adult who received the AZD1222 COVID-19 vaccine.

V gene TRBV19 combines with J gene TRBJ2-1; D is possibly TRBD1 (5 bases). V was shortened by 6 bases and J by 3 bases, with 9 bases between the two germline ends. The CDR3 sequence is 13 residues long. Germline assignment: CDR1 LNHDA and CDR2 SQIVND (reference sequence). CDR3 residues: CASSSDSYNEQFF. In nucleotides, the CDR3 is TGTGCCAGTAGCAGCGACAGCTACAATGAGCAGTTCTTC.

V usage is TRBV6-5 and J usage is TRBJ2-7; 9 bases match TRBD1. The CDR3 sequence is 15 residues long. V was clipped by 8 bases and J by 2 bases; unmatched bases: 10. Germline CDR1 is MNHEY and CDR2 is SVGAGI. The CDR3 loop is CASPPPGQGPYEQYF. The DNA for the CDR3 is TGTGCCAGCCCTCCCCCGGGACAGGGCCCCTACGAGCAGTACTTC.

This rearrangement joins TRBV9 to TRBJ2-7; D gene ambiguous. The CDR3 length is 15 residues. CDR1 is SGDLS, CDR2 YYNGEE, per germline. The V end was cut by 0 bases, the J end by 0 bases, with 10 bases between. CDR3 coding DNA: TGTGCCAGCAGCGTAGGGGTCGCTAGCTCCTACGAGCAGTACTTC. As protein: CASSVGVASSYEQYF.

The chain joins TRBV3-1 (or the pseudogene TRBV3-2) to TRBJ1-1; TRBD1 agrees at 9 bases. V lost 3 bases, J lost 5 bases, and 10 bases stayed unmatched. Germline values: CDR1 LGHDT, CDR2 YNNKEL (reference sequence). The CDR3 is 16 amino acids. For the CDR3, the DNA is TGTGCCAGCAGCCACGGGACAGGGATTATAGGTACTGAAGCTTTCTTT. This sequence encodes CASSHGTGIIGTEAFF.

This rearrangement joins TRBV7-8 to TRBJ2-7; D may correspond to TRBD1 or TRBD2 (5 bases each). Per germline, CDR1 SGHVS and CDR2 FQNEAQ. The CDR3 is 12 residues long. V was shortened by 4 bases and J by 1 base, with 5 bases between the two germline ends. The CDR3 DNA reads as TGTGCCAGCAGCTGGGGGTCCTACGAGCAGTACTTC. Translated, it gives CASSWGSYEQYF. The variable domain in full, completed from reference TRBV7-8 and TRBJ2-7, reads GAGVSQSPRYKVAKRGQDVALRCDPISGHVSLFWYQQALGQGPEFLTYFQNEAQLDKSGLPSDRFFAERPEGSVSTLKIQRTQQEDSAVYLCASSWGSYEQYFGPGTRLTVT.

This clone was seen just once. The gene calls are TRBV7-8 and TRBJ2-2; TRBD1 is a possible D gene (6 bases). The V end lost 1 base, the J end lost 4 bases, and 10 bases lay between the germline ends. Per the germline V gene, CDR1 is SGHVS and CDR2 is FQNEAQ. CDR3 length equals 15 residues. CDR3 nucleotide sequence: TGTGCCAGCAGCTTAGGAGGACAGCCCACCGGGGAGCTGTTTTTT. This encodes CASSLGGQPTGELFF.

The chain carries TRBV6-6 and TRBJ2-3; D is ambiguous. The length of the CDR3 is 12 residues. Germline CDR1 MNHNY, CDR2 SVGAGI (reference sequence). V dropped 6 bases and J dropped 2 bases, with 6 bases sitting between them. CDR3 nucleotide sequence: TGTGCCAGCAGCAAACACACAGATACGCAGTATTTT. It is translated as CASSKHTDTQYF.

CDR3 residues: CASKSMNTEAFF. In DNA form, the CDR3 reads TGCGCCAGCAAATCGATGAACACTGAAGCTTTCTTT. The chain employs TRBV5-1 and TRBJ1-1, with D uncertain. V gave up 6 bases and J gave up 0 bases, with 6 bases separating them. CDR1 and CDR2 from the germline V gene are SGHRS and YFSETQ. The CDR3 extends over 12 amino acids.

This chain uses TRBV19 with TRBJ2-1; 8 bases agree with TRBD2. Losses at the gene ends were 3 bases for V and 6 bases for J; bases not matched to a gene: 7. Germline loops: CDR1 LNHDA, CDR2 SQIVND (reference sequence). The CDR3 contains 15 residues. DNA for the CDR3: TGTGCCAGTAGTATTGGGGCGGGAGGATTCAATGAGCAGTTCTTC. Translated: CASSIGAGGFNEQFF.